One and the same sample provided the 8 T cell receptor beta chains below, sequenced in a study of shared clonotypes between healthy human individuals. Clones were sequenced by immunoSEQ multiplex PCR, and TCRdb holds only the in-frame ones, with some missing. This table has 2 million to 2.5 million clones, 80% to 95% appearing once. Sequencing was performed on naive CD4+ T cells from PBMCs. Regarding subset: CD45RA+ positively selected. These receptors all come from a man between 18 and 35 years old in good health. Some clones in this sample may be carry-over from other donors' samples.

The rearrangement links TRBV5-4 to TRBJ1-6; 8 nucleotides line up with TRBD1. This CDR3 spans 13 amino acids. Germline V CDR1 and CDR2: SGHNT, YYREEE (reference sequence). V lost 4 bases to trimming and J lost 14 bases; unmatched junction nucleotides: 8. In nucleotides, the CDR3 is TGTGCCAGCAGCCTCGGACAGGGAAATTCCCTCCACTTT. It codes for CASSLGQGNSLHF.

CDR3 sequence: CASRDSSNTGELFF. In DNA, the CDR3 is TGTGCCAGCAGGGACAGCTCGAACACCGGGGAGCTGTTTTTT. This sequence joins TRBV2 and TRBJ2-2, with a possible D match to TRBD1 (6 bases). Germline-derived CDR1 and CDR2 are SNHLY and FYNNEI. The CDR3 spans 14 residues. V was shortened by 6 bases and J by 0 bases, with 8 bases between the two germline ends.

Details on this clone: Other nucleotide sequences in the sample specify the same CDR3. The rearrangement links TRBV27 to TRBJ2-7, with 9 positions matching TRBD1. V lost 5 bases, J lost 0 bases, and 8 bases stayed unmatched. This CDR3 comprises 16 residues. Germline-derived CDR1 and CDR2 are MNHEY and SMNVEV (reference sequence). DNA for the CDR3: TGTGCCAGCAGTCCCGCTGGGGGACAGGGCTCCTACGAGCAGTACTTC. This translates into CASSPAGGQGSYEQYF.

This chain joins TRBV29-1 and TRBJ1-3; no clear D. The CDR3 has 12 residues. CDR1 is SQVTM, CDR2 ANQGSEA, per germline. Trimming stripped 1 base from V and 5 bases from J, with 6 bases between. CDR3 residues: CSVEGSRNTIYF. Written as DNA, the CDR3 is TGCAGCGTTGAAGGGTCCCGAAACACCATATATTTT.

V and J are TRBV5-4 and TRBJ2-7; TRBD2 might be the D (5 bases). The ends were cut back, 5 bases at V and 0 bases at J, with 12 bases in the middle. Per germline, CDR1 SGHNT and CDR2 YYREEE (reference sequence). This CDR3 spans 14 amino acids. The CDR3: CASRRSGSSYEQYF. DNA for the CDR3: TGTGCCAGCAGGAGAAGTGGGAGCTCCTACGAGCAGTACTTC. The full variable domain, rest sourced from reference TRBV5-4 and TRBJ2-7, is ETGVTQSPTHLIKTRGQQVTLRCSSQSGHNTVSWYQQALGQGPQFIFQYYREEENGRGNFPPRFSGLQFPNYSSELNVNALELDDSALYLCASRRSGSSYEQYFGPGTRLTVT.

The chain carries TRBV9 and TRBJ2-5, with 7 bases fitting TRBD1. Per germline, CDR1 SGDLS and CDR2 YYNGEE. V lost 4 bases and J lost 4; bases outside the gene matches: 10. The CDR3 sequence is 15 residues long. CDR3 coding DNA: TGTGCCAGCAGCCCACGAGGGGGCCTTGGAGAGACCCAGTACTTC. It is translated as CASSPRGGLGETQYF.

CDR3 protein: CASSSTGVTEAFF. Written as DNA, the CDR3 is TGTGCCAGCAGCTCGACAGGGGTCACTGAAGCTTTCTTT. The chain carries TRBV5-6 and TRBJ1-1, with 8 bases identical to TRBD1. This CDR3 is 13 amino acids long. Germline CDR1 is SGHDT and CDR2 is YYEEEE. With V trimmed by 3 bases and J by 4 bases, 2 bases remained unmatched.

V and J are TRBV5-6 and TRBJ2-7; weak D call: TRBD2 (6 bases). The length of the CDR3 is 13 residues. The germline gives CDR1 SGHDT, CDR2 YYEEEE. The germline V and J ends were trimmed by 2 bases and 5 bases, with 11 bases remaining between them. The DNA for the CDR3 is TGTGCCAGCAGCTTTTTGTGGGAGGACGAGCAGTACTTC. Its protein product is CASSFLWEDEQYF.